This TCR beta chain is from a study of neoadjuvant nivolumab and ipilimumab in lung cancer. Regarding the study as a whole: Compared with tumor-adjacent uninvolved lung, resected tumors showed greater richness and clonality. From pretherapy to surgery, tumor richness and clonality rose with dual therapy. TCR clonality did not significantly correlate with pathologic tumor regression.

Comment on this clone: Its antigen is currently unknown.

This CDR3 region has 15 residues. Trimming shortened V by 0 bases and J by 4 bases, and 13 bases separated the two germline ends. Germline lookup yields CDR1 SGHRS and CDR2 YFSETQ. Profiling relied on immunoSEQ multiplex PCR, and the TCRdb table lists in-frame clones only, not all of them. The sample has about 9,000 clones; 84% are singletons. This chain joins TRBV5-1 and TRBJ2-5; either TRBD1 or TRBD2 may fit D (5 bases each). The clonotype was recovered from an adult with non-small cell lung cancer. This specimen consisted of tumor tissue, obtained after neoadjuvant nivolumab, alone or with ipilimumab, at or shortly before surgery. CDR3 region: CASSLGGSGGETQYF. The CDR3 DNA is TGCGCCAGCAGCTTGGGAGGGTCTGGGGGAGAGACCCAGTACTTC.